This T cell receptor (beta chain) was obtained from a study of shared clonotypes between healthy human individuals. Details on this clone: Its cognate antigen is unknown.

Partitioning of CD4+ cells yielded a CD45RA+ naive subset and a CD45RA-negative memory subset. Germline CDR1 and CDR2: SGHRS and YFSETQ. Trimming at V came to 4 bases and at J to 2 bases, leaving 10 bases not matched to a gene. This CDR3 region has 16 residues. Study observations and caveats: The generation probabilities recorded for non-shared clonotypes fell below those of clonotypes shared by all four donors. Among the subsets, naive ones generally showed larger estimated richness than memory ones.

The table came from immunoSEQ multiplex PCR; TCRdb's copy has only in-frame clones and leaves some out. The table lists nearly 1 million clones, 76% of them singletons. This chain joins TRBV5-1 and TRBJ2-5; 8 nucleotides agree with TRBD1. Sequencing was done on a sample of memory CD4+ T cells sorted from blood. Regarding subset: CD45RA-negative fraction. The clonotype was recovered from a man younger than 30 in good health. DNA of the CDR3: TGCGCCAGCAGCGCCACCGGGACAGGACTGCAAGAGACCCAGTACTTC. As protein: CASSATGTGLQETQYF.